This TCR beta chain comes out of a study of shared clonotypes between healthy human individuals. General study points: The authors expected sequencing depth to affect clonotype sharing among donors.

Naive-designated CD8 cells lacked CD45RO, were positively enriched for CCR7, and omitted terminally differentiated effector memory CD45RA+ cells. Repertoires were generated with immunoSEQ multiplex PCR, while TCRdb's copy carries only in-frame clones and drops some. The sample holds about 2.1 million clones, 93% seen once. This clone is a singleton in its sample. Its antigen is as yet unknown. Germline-derived CDR1 and CDR2 are PRHDT and FYEKMQ (reference sequence). Trimming cost V 1 base and J 12 bases, with 10 bases left between them. The CDR3 consists of 12 residues. The chain is built from TRBV13 and TRBJ2-1, with D unresolved. The specimen was naive CD8+ T cells from PBMCs. The receptor was isolated from a man between 18 and 35 years old in good health. Some clones in this sample may be carry-over from other donors' samples. The CDR3 spells CASSLEALGQFF. For the CDR3, the DNA is TGTGCCAGCAGCTTAGAGGCCCTCGGGCAGTTCTTC.